The rows below give T cell receptor beta chains drawn from one sample of a study of metastatic and nonmetastatic thyroid tumors. TCRdb re-analyzed the PCR reads through MiXCR. This repertoire shows approximately 41,000 clones, 25% to 35% found once; its top ten account for around 9.6%. The specimen sequenced was blood. Receptors were obtained from a male donor with papillary thyroid cancer or a benign thyroid nodule (not recorded which). Some clones in this sample may be carry-over from other donors' samples. CDR3s include the opening cysteine and the closing phenylalanine or tryptophan. The order of the fields is CDR3 protein, CDR3 DNA, clone size, V gene, J gene, D gene. D genes are given only for firm matches. The size field is filled for only some rows; it gives once, few, many or a size class.

CDR3 protein: CATSRAGGLRSGELFF; CDR3 DNA: TGTGCCACCTCTAGAGCGGGGGGGCTTCGGTCCGGGGAGCTGTTTTTT; clone size: many; V gene: TRBV24-1; J gene: TRBJ2-2; D gene: TRBD2
CDR3 protein: CANSPGCGSALF; CDR3 DNA: TGTGCCAACAGTCCTGGCTGTGGTAGTGCGCTCTTC; clone size: few; V gene: TRBV12-3/TRBV12-4; J gene: TRBJ2-1; D gene: .
CDR3 protein: CASSDWPEQYF; CDR3 DNA: TGTGCCAGCAGTGACTGGCCCGAGCAGTACTTC; clone size: many; V gene: TRBV6-4; J gene: TRBJ2-7; D gene: .
CDR3 protein: CASSPHGGEGTEAFF; CDR3 DNA: TGTGCCAGCAGCCCCCATGGGGGGGAAGGCACTGAAGCTTTCTTT; clone size: many; V gene: TRBV3-1; J gene: TRBJ1-1; D gene: .
CDR3 protein: CASSPCVSGGYTF; CDR3 DNA: TGTGCCAGCAGTCCCTGTGTGTCCGGTGGCTACACCTTC; clone size: .; V gene: TRBV28; J gene: TRBJ1-2; D gene: .
CDR3 protein: CASKEERSQETQYF; CDR3 DNA: TGTGCCAGTAAAGAGGAGCGATCTCAAGAGACCCAGTACTTC; clone size: many; V gene: TRBV19; J gene: TRBJ2-5; D gene: .
CDR3 protein: CASRERGKGELFF; CDR3 DNA: TGTGCCAGCAGGGAACGGGGGAAGGGTGAGCTGTTTTTT; clone size: .; V gene: TRBV11-2; J gene: TRBJ2-2; D gene: .
CDR3 protein: CASSYGTWESDTQYF; CDR3 DNA: TGTGCCAGCAGTTACGGGACATGGGAGTCAGATACGCAGTATTTT; clone size: few; V gene: TRBV6-5; J gene: TRBJ2-3; D gene: .
CDR3 protein: CASSYQAGGGGNTIYF; CDR3 DNA: TGTGCCAGCAGCTACCAGGCAGGGGGCGGTGGAAACACCATATATTTT; clone size: many; V gene: TRBV7-3; J gene: TRBJ1-3; D gene: TRBD1
CDR3 protein: CAISLRGLSGVDTQYF; CDR3 DNA: TGCGCCATCAGCCTGCGGGGACTATCGGGGGTAGATACGCAGTATTTT; clone size: .; V gene: TRBV5-1; J gene: TRBJ2-3; D gene: TRBD2